Listed below are T cell receptor beta chains from one sample, sequenced in a study of blood T cell repertoires in COVID-19. Assay: immunoSEQ multiplex PCR; the TCRdb copy retains only in-frame clones and omits some. Counted here are about 120,000 clones, about 83% occurring once; the ten biggest clones make up about 2%. What was sequenced was peripheral blood. The source is a woman between 50 and 59 years old with acute or convalescent COVID-19. The CDR3 runs from the conserved cysteine through the conserved F or W. A D gene is named only where the DNA matches it firmly. Not all rows give a size; the values are once, few, many and, for expanded clones, a class.

clone size	D gene	V gene	J gene	CDR3 DNA	CDR3 protein
.	.	TRBV20-1	TRBJ1-3	TGCAGTGCTAGTCAGGCAATGGGAAACACCATATATTTT	CSASQAMGNTIYF
.	.	TRBV10-1	TRBJ1-3	TGCGCCAGCAGTGCGCGGGACTCTGGAAACACCATATATTTT	CASSARDSGNTIYF
.	.	TRBV7-9	TRBJ1-3	TGTGCCAGCAGCTTAGCCAGGGGTATGGGAAACACCATATATTTT	CASSLARGMGNTIYF
.	.	TRBV5-8	TRBJ2-2	TGTGCCAGCAGCCCTCGGGGCAAGCAGGGGACCGGGGAGCTGTTTTTT	CASSPRGKQGTGELFF
.	.	TRBV29-1	TRBJ2-1	TGCAGCGTTGATAGTGGGGGAGGCTTCTCCTACAATGAGCAGTTCTTC	CSVDSGGGFSYNEQFF
few	.	TRBV5-5	TRBJ1-2	TGTGCCAGCAGCTGGCCGGGGGGCTACACCTTC	CASSWPGGYTF
.	.	TRBV24-1	TRBJ2-2	TGTGCCACCAGTGATTTACTGGTCAGGGGAGCCGGGGAGCTGTTTTTT	CATSDLLVRGAGELFF
.	TRBD1	TRBV5-4	TRBJ2-7	TGTGCCAGCAGCCCAGGGGGCGGGACCTACTCCTACGAGCAGTACTTC	CASSPGGGTYSYEQYF
.	TRBD1	TRBV7-2	TRBJ1-1	TGTGCCAGCAGCAAACCGACAGGGAGGAACACTGAAGCTTTCTTT	CASSKPTGRNTEAFF
.	.	TRBV6-5	TRBJ1-1	TGTGCCAGCAGTTACTACCAGGGCGAGAAGAGCACTGAAGCTTTCTTT	CASSYYQGEKSTEAFF
.	.	TRBV19	TRBJ2-7	TGTGCCAGTAGTATAAGACAGCCTACCTACGAGCAGTACTTC	CASSIRQPTYEQYF
few	.	TRBV5-4	TRBJ1-4	TGTGCCAGCAGCTTGTACAGGAGCCCCGAAAAACTGTTTTTT	CASSLYRSPEKLFF
few	TRBD1	TRBV14	TRBJ1-3	TGTGCCAGCAGCCAAGGACAGGGGGCTGGAAACACCATATATTTT	CASSQGQGAGNTIYF
.	.	TRBV4-3	TRBJ1-2	TGCGCCAGCAGGCAAGCCGGGTCTAACTATGGCTACACCTTC	CASRQAGSNYGYTF
.	.	TRBV27	TRBJ1-5	TGTGCCAGCAGTTTAAACAGGGAAAGCAATCAGCCCCAGCATTTT	CASSLNRESNQPQHF
.	TRBD1	TRBV30	TRBJ2-7	TGTGCCTGGAGCCGCGGACAGGGGGCCCTCCAATACTTC	CAWSRGQGALQYF
.	.	TRBV20-1	TRBJ2-1	TGCAGTGCTAGAGCGGTTGGTGAGCAGTTCTTC	CSARAVGEQFF
.	TRBD1	TRBV5-1	TRBJ1-2	TGCGCCAGCAGCTTGAAGTATGCGAGGGACAGATGGAACTATGGCTACACCTTC	CASSLKYARDRWNYGYTF
.	.	TRBV11-3	TRBJ2-3	TGTGCCAGCAGCTTTCCTACTGGATCACCCGGGGGATTCACAGATACGCAGTATTTT	CASSFPTGSPGGFTDTQYF
once	TRBD2	TRBV7-2	TRBJ2-5	TGTGCCAGCAGCTTGGGAACTAGCGGGCCGTTATTGACCCAGTACTTC	CASSLGTSGPLLTQYF
.	.	TRBV3-1/TRBV3-2	TRBJ1-1	TGTGCCAGCAGCCTCCTCTCCCCGGGCACTGAAGCTTTCTTT	CASSLLSPGTEAFF
.	.	TRBV10-2	TRBJ1-1	TGCGCCAGCAGTGAACCGGGAGTCGGCACTGAAGCTTTCTTT	CASSEPGVGTEAFF
.	.	TRBV6-5	TRBJ1-6	TGTGCCAGCACCCCAGGGGAAAATAATTCACCCCTCCACTTT	CASTPGENNSPLHF
.	TRBD1	TRBV27	TRBJ1-6	TGTGCCAGCAGTCCGATTACAGGGGGAAAAAGTTCACCCCTCCACTTT	CASSPITGGKSSPLHF
.	TRBD1	TRBV6-2/TRBV6-3	TRBJ2-7	TGTGCCAGCAGCTTCGGACAGGGCGAGCAGTACTTC	CASSFGQGEQYF
.	.	TRBV7-7	TRBJ1-1	TGTGCCAGCTCTGAGGGATCGGGGACTGAAGCTTTCTTT	CASSEGSGTEAFF
once	.	TRBV11-2	TRBJ1-6	TGTGCCAGCAGTCTTAACAGGAGAAAGAATTCACCCCTCCACTTT	CASSLNRRKNSPLHF
.	TRBD1	TRBV7-2	TRBJ2-2	TGTGCCAGCAGCTTAGGACAGGGGGCGACCGGGGAGCTGTTTTTT	CASSLGQGATGELFF
few	TRBD2	TRBV11-3	TRBJ2-3	TGTGCCAGCAGCCTTCGGGGGGGAAGCACAGATACGCAGTATTTT	CASSLRGGSTDTQYF
.	.	TRBV28	TRBJ2-4	TGTGCCAGCAGTTTGGAACAGGGGGGGGACATTCAGTACTTC	CASSLEQGGDIQYF
.	.	TRBV4-3	TRBJ2-1	TGCGCCAGCAGCCAATTCAGGGAGGAGGAGCAGTTCTTC	CASSQFREEEQFF
.	.	TRBV5-6	TRBJ1-4	TGTGCCAGCAGCGAGCAGGGGACAACTAATGAAAAACTGTTTTTT	CASSEQGTTNEKLFF
.	TRBD1	TRBV27	TRBJ2-2	TGTGCCAGCAGACAGCACGTAGGGACAGGGGCGACCGGGGAGCTGTTTTTT	CASRQHVGTGATGELFF